This T cell receptor (beta chain) derives from a study of T-cell reconstitution after alpha-beta-depleted transplantation in children. The germline gives CDR1 DFQATT, CDR2 SNEGSKA (reference sequence). The CDR3 covers 12 residues. Trimming stripped 5 bases from V and 4 bases from J, with 12 bases between. Molecular barcoding with unique molecular identifiers was used for the TCRbeta library. TCRdb reanalysed the PCR reads using MiXCR and keeps one entry per CDR3 protein. The sample carries roughly 300,000 distinct CDR3 sequences, roughly 9.5% recorded once. This clonotype was counted only a few times.

The chain has TRBV20-1 and TRBJ2-7; TRBD1 or TRBD2 may be the D gene (5 bases each). This receptor was obtained from a human donor who donated a stem cell graft to a child with SCID. Sequenced here: PBMCs from the stem cell graft donor, sampled from the stem cell graft. DNA of the CDR3: TGCAGTGCTGGCCGGGACCGGTACGAGCAGTACTTC. The encoded protein is CSAGRDRYEQYF.